The 6 T cell receptor beta chains in this list originate from one sample, sequenced in a study of T cell responses to AZD1222 COVID-19 vaccine. The protocol was immunoSEQ multiplex PCR, while the TCRdb copy is restricted to in-frame clones and leaves out a portion. The sample has about 130,000 clones, 88% seen once. The input for sequencing was peripheral blood, taken on day 0 of AZD1222 vaccination. These receptors were collected from an adult in good health.

The rearrangement joins TRBV7-2 to TRBJ1-5; no firm D call. CDR3 size: 12 residues. V was cut by 5 bases and J by 4 bases, with 6 bases left in between. The V gene's germline CDR1 is SGHTA and CDR2 FQGNSA. The CDR3 nucleotides are TGTGCCAGCAGCACACAGAATCAGCCCCAGCATTTT. Amino acids: CASSTQNQPQHF.

This clone has just one count. The J gene is TRBJ2-1, the V gene TRBV11-2, with D perhaps TRBD2 (5 bases). CDR3 length: 13 residues. V was clipped by 0 bases and J by 10 bases, with 10 bases between them. CDR1 and CDR2 (germline): SGHAT, FQNNGV. The CDR3: CASSLENSGEQFF. The CDR3 region has the DNA TGTGCCAGCAGCTTAGAAAACTCGGGGGAGCAGTTCTTC. Full variable domain (missing parts from reference TRBV11-2 and TRBJ2-1): EAGVAQSPRYKIIEKRQSVAFWCNPISGHATLYWYQQILGQGPKLLIQFQNNGVVDDSQLPKDRFSAERLKGVDSTLKIQPAKLEDSAVYLCASSLENSGEQFFGPGTRLTVL.

The chain has TRBV2 and TRBJ2-5; D remains ambiguous. This CDR3 has 12 residues. Germline V gene lookup returns CDR1 SNHLY and CDR2 FYNNEI. Trimming pared 7 bases from V and 2 bases from J, leaving 8 bases between. CDR3: CASNRIQETQYF. The DNA of the CDR3 is TGTGCCAGCAACCGGATTCAAGAGACCCAGTACTTC.

This sequence joins TRBV7-9 and TRBJ1-2, with a tentative D call TRBD1 (6 bases). Germline CDR1 SEHNR, CDR2 FQNEAQ (reference sequence). The CDR3 length is 13 residues. V dropped 2 bases and J dropped 8 bases, with 12 bases sitting between them. CDR3 bases: TGTGCCAGCAGCTTATCGACAGGTATAGGCTACACCTTC. The encoded protein is CASSLSTGIGYTF.

As DNA, the CDR3 is TGTGCCAGCAGTACCGGGACAGGGACCCCCAGCTCCTACGAGCAGTACTTC. Translated, it gives CASSTGTGTPSSYEQYF. The chain links TRBV9 to TRBJ2-7; TRBD1 matches 9 bases. Germline loops: CDR1 SGDLS, CDR2 YYNGEE. CDR3 length equals 17 residues. The V and J ends lost 5 bases and 0 bases, in that order; junction bases with no gene match: 12.

This clone was recorded many times. The genes are TRBV9 and TRBJ2-1, with D unresolved. This CDR3 is built from 14 residues. Trimming pared 4 bases from V and 7 bases from J, leaving 15 bases between. CDR1 and CDR2 (germline): SGDLS, YYNGEE. The CDR3 sequence: CASSNSDSANEQFF. The CDR3 DNA is TGTGCCAGCAGCAATTCAGACTCGGCGAATGAGCAGTTCTTC.